The clone carrying this T cell receptor beta chain was detected only a few times. TCRdb used MiXCR to reprocess the PCR reads, holding one entry per CDR3 protein. The table records nearly 650,000 distinct CDR3 sequences, approximately 24% of them present only once. This entry comes from a study of molecular identifiers for immune sequencing clone quantification. This CDR3 is built from 14 residues. Germline V gives CDR1 LNHNV, CDR2 YYDKDF (reference sequence). The V segment lost 9 bases and the J segment 3 bases; nucleotides outside the gene matches: 8. This sequence joins TRBV15 and TRBJ1-5; 7 bases are shared with TRBD1. The sequence derives from a human donor in good health. Some libraries in this study had Jurkat cell RNA spiked in. The sample comprised naive CD8+ T cells from blood, with Jurkat cell RNA spiked in. As to subset: FACS-sorted CD8+CD4-CCR7+CD45RA+ naive T cells. The CDR3 here is CATRDRDFNQPQHF. CDR3 bases: TGTGCCACGAGGGACAGAGATTTCAATCAGCCCCAGCATTTT.